Reported below is one T cell receptor beta chain. Its antigen is undetermined. A second 7 to 11 cycle PCR used barcoded and J-beta primers. Each of the samples gave a minimum of 2.5 million paired-end reads that contained CDR3. TCRdb ran MiXCR on the 5' RACE reads and lists one entry per CDR3 protein. This table holds about 1,600,000 distinct CDR3 sequences, roughly 45% found once. The data stem from a study of blood T cells in healthy people across ages. Study at large: About one barcoded beta molecule per two T cells was the capture yield of template switching. General observations from the study: Diversity estimates from one million T cells were considered underestimates.

This CDR3 has 11 residues. The V gene lost 2 bases and the J gene lost 5 bases, with 6 bases spanning the gap. Germline-derived CDR1 and CDR2 are DFQATT and SNEGSKA (reference sequence). The clonotype was recovered from a woman aged 18-35 years in good health. The chain combines TRBV20-1 with TRBJ2-5; no clear D. The sequenced sample consisted of blood. CDR3 residues: CSARNLETQYF. The CDR3 DNA sequence: TGCAGTGCTAGAAATTTGGAGACCCAGTACTTC.